The sequence of this TCR beta chain was determined in a study of CD8 T cells in Susac syndrome. cDNA came from about 0.46 to 1 ug RNA primed by random hexamers. TCRdb redid the calling of the immunoSEQ multiplex PCR reads with MiXCR, one entry per CDR3 protein. The sample shows some 170,000 distinct CDR3 sequences, roughly 94% of them seen only once. With V trimmed by 7 bases and J by 2 bases, 6 bases remained unmatched. Germline assignment: CDR1 SNHLY and CDR2 FYNNEI. The CDR3 is 14 residues long. This rearrangement joins TRBV2 to TRBJ2-3, with 7 bases lining up with TRBD2. The clonotype was recovered from a human donor with multiple sclerosis. Source material: CD4+ T cells from PBMCs. As DNA, the CDR3 is TGTGCCAGCACGGAGCGGGATTCCACAGATACGCAGTATTTT. Translation: CASTERDSTDTQYF.